Listed below are T cell receptor beta chains from one sample, sequenced in a study of cytomegalovirus exposure and HLA in healthy donors. TCRdb's table, derived via immunoSEQ multiplex PCR, lists solely in-frame clones and lacks some. Of more than 70,000 clones listed, 76% are singletons. The sequenced sample consisted of PBMCs. The receptors come from a young man in good health and CMV-seropositive. The CDR3 runs from the conserved cysteine through the conserved F or W. A D gene is named only where the DNA matches it firmly. Some rows have no size entry. The others give once, few or many, or a class for an expanded clone.

j_gene: TRBJ2-5; d_gene: -; abundance: -; len: 13; v_gene: TRBV10-1; CDR3nt: TGCGCCAGCAGGAGGACAGCTCAAGAGACCCAGTACTTC; CDR3aa: CASRRTAQETQYF
j_gene: TRBJ1-5; d_gene: -; abundance: few; len: 12; v_gene: TRBV6-5; CDR3nt: TGTGCCAGCAGAAAAATAGATCAGCCCCAGCATTTT; CDR3aa: CASRKIDQPQHF
j_gene: TRBJ2-7; d_gene: TRBD2; abundance: -; len: 17; v_gene: TRBV27; CDR3nt: TGTGCCAGCAGTCCCCGACTAGCGCGAGGGCGGGAGTACGAGCAGTACTTC; CDR3aa: CASSPRLARGREYEQYF
j_gene: TRBJ2-5; d_gene: -; abundance: -; len: 15; v_gene: TRBV6-1; CDR3nt: TGTGCCAGCACCTTAACCGGGGGAGAATTTGAGACCCAGTACTTC; CDR3aa: CASTLTGGEFETQYF
j_gene: TRBJ1-2; d_gene: -; abundance: few; len: 15; v_gene: TRBV4-1; CDR3nt: TGCGCCAGCAGCCCTCTCCCACAGTCTAACTATGGCTACACCTTC; CDR3aa: CASSPLPQSNYGYTF
j_gene: TRBJ2-1; d_gene: TRBD2; abundance: -; len: 15; v_gene: TRBV5-1; CDR3nt: TGCGCCAGCAGCCCTGGGGAGGGCAGGTACAATGAGCAGTTCTTC; CDR3aa: CASSPGEGRYNEQFF
j_gene: TRBJ1-1; d_gene: TRBD1; abundance: -; len: 15; v_gene: TRBV5-4; CDR3nt: TGTGCCAGCAGCCCTCCGGGACAGCTTAACACTGAAGCTTTCTTT; CDR3aa: CASSPPGQLNTEAFF
j_gene: TRBJ2-3; d_gene: -; abundance: -; len: 15; v_gene: TRBV29-1; CDR3nt: TGCAGCGTTGCAACCGGGAGAGGGGGGGGAGATACGCAGTATTTT; CDR3aa: CSVATGRGGGDTQYF
j_gene: TRBJ2-5; d_gene: -; abundance: -; len: 12; v_gene: TRBV5-1; CDR3nt: TGCGCCAGCAGCTTCGGGCAAGAGACCCAGTACTTC; CDR3aa: CASSFGQETQYF
j_gene: TRBJ2-5; d_gene: TRBD2; abundance: few; len: 14; v_gene: TRBV25-1; CDR3nt: TGTGCCAGCAGTGAATGGGGGGGAAGGGAGACCCAGTACTTC; CDR3aa: CASSEWGGRETQYF
j_gene: TRBJ1-1; d_gene: -; abundance: -; len: 10; v_gene: TRBV2; CDR3nt: TGTGCCAGCTCCCAGGTGGGAGCTTTCTTT; CDR3aa: CASSQVGAFF
j_gene: TRBJ2-6; d_gene: TRBD1; abundance: -; len: 14; v_gene: TRBV19; CDR3nt: TGTGCCAGTAGGATACAGGGGGCGGCCAACGTCCTGACTTTC; CDR3aa: CASRIQGAANVLTF
j_gene: TRBJ2-7; d_gene: -; abundance: -; len: 11; v_gene: TRBV7-2; CDR3nt: TGTGCCAGCAGCCCCTCGTACGAGCAGTACTTC; CDR3aa: CASSPSYEQYF
j_gene: TRBJ2-5; d_gene: -; abundance: -; len: 14; v_gene: TRBV7-8; CDR3nt: TGTGCCAGCAACTTATTAGGAGGGGTAGAGACCCAGTACTTC; CDR3aa: CASNLLGGVETQYF
j_gene: TRBJ1-1; d_gene: -; abundance: -; len: 15; v_gene: TRBV10-3; CDR3nt: TGTGCCATCAGTGAGTCGGCGGGGATGAACACTGAAGCTTTCTTT; CDR3aa: CAISESAGMNTEAFF
j_gene: TRBJ1-4; d_gene: TRBD1; abundance: -; len: 14; v_gene: TRBV7-9; CDR3nt: TGTGCCAGCAGTTTAACAGGGGGCGGTGAAAAACTGTTTTTT; CDR3aa: CASSLTGGGEKLFF
j_gene: TRBJ2-7; d_gene: TRBD2; abundance: -; len: 15; v_gene: TRBV7-2; CDR3nt: TGTGCCAGCAGCTCCATCGGGACTAGCGGAGCCGAGCAGTACTTC; CDR3aa: CASSSIGTSGAEQYF
j_gene: TRBJ1-4; d_gene: -; abundance: -; len: 14; v_gene: TRBV18; CDR3nt: TGTGCCAGCTCATCCGACAGAACCAATGAAAAACTGTTTTTT; CDR3aa: CASSSDRTNEKLFF
j_gene: TRBJ1-2; d_gene: -; abundance: -; len: 13; v_gene: TRBV2; CDR3nt: TGTGCCAGCAGACGACAGGTAGAGGGTGGCTACACCTTC; CDR3aa: CASRRQVEGGYTF
j_gene: TRBJ2-7; d_gene: TRBD2; abundance: few; len: 14; v_gene: TRBV7-6; CDR3nt: TGTGCCAGCAGCTCCACTAGCGGGAGATCCGAGCAGTACTTC; CDR3aa: CASSSTSGRSEQYF
j_gene: TRBJ1-4; d_gene: -; abundance: -; len: 16; v_gene: TRBV6-5; CDR3nt: TGTGCCAGCAGTTACCAGGTCGGGGCAACTAATGAAAAACTGTTTTTT; CDR3aa: CASSYQVGATNEKLFF
j_gene: TRBJ2-1; d_gene: TRBD2; abundance: -; len: 16; v_gene: TRBV12-5; CDR3nt: TGTGCTAGTGGTTTGGGCGGGAGACTGATCCACAATGAGCAGTTCTTC; CDR3aa: CASGLGGRLIHNEQFF
j_gene: TRBJ1-2; d_gene: TRBD1; abundance: -; len: 15; v_gene: TRBV9; CDR3nt: TGTGCCAGCAGCGTAGAAACAGGGGGTAACTATGGCTACACCTTC; CDR3aa: CASSVETGGNYGYTF
j_gene: TRBJ1-1; d_gene: TRBD1; abundance: once; len: 14; v_gene: TRBV30; CDR3nt: TGTGCCTGGAGTGTAGGGACAGGGCTGACTGAAGCTTTCTTT; CDR3aa: CAWSVGTGLTEAFF
j_gene: TRBJ2-2; d_gene: -; abundance: -; len: 18; v_gene: TRBV5-6; CDR3nt: TGTGCCAGCACCCGATTCCTTCCGGGAACAGCGGAAACCGGGGAGCTGTTTTTT; CDR3aa: CASTRFLPGTAETGELFF
j_gene: TRBJ1-5; d_gene: -; abundance: -; len: 13; v_gene: TRBV28; CDR3nt: TGTGCCAGCAGTTCAGCCCGACCGGCAGGCCAGCATTTT; CDR3aa: CASSSARPAGQHF
j_gene: TRBJ1-4; d_gene: -; abundance: -; len: 15; v_gene: TRBV6-5; CDR3nt: TGTGCCAGCAGTTACCTGGCCGGGACTAATGAAAAACTGTTTTTT; CDR3aa: CASSYLAGTNEKLFF
j_gene: TRBJ1-1; d_gene: TRBD1; abundance: -; len: 14; v_gene: TRBV7-3; CDR3nt: TGTGCCAGCAGCTTACAGGGGGGCGGCACTGAAGCTTTCTTT; CDR3aa: CASSLQGGGTEAFF
j_gene: TRBJ2-2; d_gene: -; abundance: -; len: 16; v_gene: TRBV7-8; CDR3nt: TGTGCCAGCAGCTTAGAGGGAGGCGGGTACACCGGGGAGCTGTTTTTT; CDR3aa: CASSLEGGGYTGELFF
j_gene: TRBJ1-1; d_gene: TRBD1; abundance: few; len: 18; v_gene: TRBV4-1; CDR3nt: TGCGCCAGCAGCCGGAGGCCCGGACAGGGGGCATCGTACACTGAAGCTTTCTTT; CDR3aa: CASSRRPGQGASYTEAFF
j_gene: TRBJ2-5; d_gene: TRBD1; abundance: -; len: 14; v_gene: TRBV30; CDR3nt: TGTGCCTGGAGTGGGGACAGGGTGAGACTCGCCCAGTACTTC; CDR3aa: CAWSGDRVRLAQYF
j_gene: TRBJ1-4; d_gene: TRBD1; abundance: -; len: 14; v_gene: TRBV5-1; CDR3nt: TGCGCCAGCAGCCAAGGACAGGGGAGGGAAAAACTGTTTTTT; CDR3aa: CASSQGQGREKLFF
j_gene: TRBJ1-5; d_gene: -; abundance: few; len: 16; v_gene: TRBV19; CDR3nt: TGTGCCAGTTCCTTCCGGGTCCTACATAGCAATCAGCCCCAGCATTTT; CDR3aa: CASSFRVLHSNQPQHF
j_gene: TRBJ2-5; d_gene: -; abundance: -; len: 13; v_gene: TRBV18; CDR3nt: TGTGCCAGCTCAGCCGGACTGGGAGAGACCCAGTACTTC; CDR3aa: CASSAGLGETQYF
j_gene: TRBJ2-7; d_gene: -; abundance: -; len: 14; v_gene: TRBV13; CDR3nt: TGTGCCAGCAGCGCGGGACTTTCGACCTACGAGCAGTACTTC; CDR3aa: CASSAGLSTYEQYF
j_gene: TRBJ1-2; d_gene: -; abundance: once; len: 13; v_gene: TRBV10-3; CDR3nt: TGTGCCATCAGTGAGTCGGCCCCCTATGGCTACACCTTC; CDR3aa: CAISESAPYGYTF
j_gene: TRBJ2-1; d_gene: -; abundance: few; len: 15; v_gene: TRBV27; CDR3nt: TGTGCCAGCAGTTTATTACAGGGCTCCTACAATGAGCAGTTCTTC; CDR3aa: CASSLLQGSYNEQFF
j_gene: TRBJ2-7; d_gene: TRBD2; abundance: few; len: 15; v_gene: TRBV6-6; CDR3nt: TGTGCCAGCAGCCCCTCGGGACTAGCGGGAGGCGAGCAGTACTTC; CDR3aa: CASSPSGLAGGEQYF
j_gene: TRBJ1-6; d_gene: -; abundance: few; len: 14; v_gene: TRBV6-5; CDR3nt: TGTGCCAGCACCCCCGACACGGAGGTCTCACCCCTCCACTTT; CDR3aa: CASTPDTEVSPLHF
j_gene: TRBJ2-1; d_gene: TRBD1; abundance: -; len: 18; v_gene: TRBV5-1; CDR3nt: TGCGCCAGCAGCCCACAGGGGTTTGAGGGACCTCGTAGGAATGAGCAGTTCTTC; CDR3aa: CASSPQGFEGPRRNEQFF